This TCR beta chain comes out of a study of T cell responses to AZD1222 COVID-19 vaccine. Clones were sequenced by immunoSEQ multiplex PCR, and TCRdb holds only the in-frame ones, with some missing. The sample contains 130,000 to 150,000 clones, 90% to 95% of which appear only once. The germline V gene encodes CDR1 MNHEY and CDR2 SVGAGI. V lost 7 bases and J lost 1, with 10 bases in between. The CDR3 is 13 amino acids. Source: peripheral blood, taken on day 0 of AZD1222 vaccination. The rearrangement uses TRBV6-5 and TRBJ1-1; weak D call: TRBD1 (5 bases). This receptor was taken from an adult in good health. The CDR3 coding sequence is TGTGCCAGCATCCAGGGATCGAACACTGAAGCTTTCTTT. It translates to CASIQGSNTEAFF.